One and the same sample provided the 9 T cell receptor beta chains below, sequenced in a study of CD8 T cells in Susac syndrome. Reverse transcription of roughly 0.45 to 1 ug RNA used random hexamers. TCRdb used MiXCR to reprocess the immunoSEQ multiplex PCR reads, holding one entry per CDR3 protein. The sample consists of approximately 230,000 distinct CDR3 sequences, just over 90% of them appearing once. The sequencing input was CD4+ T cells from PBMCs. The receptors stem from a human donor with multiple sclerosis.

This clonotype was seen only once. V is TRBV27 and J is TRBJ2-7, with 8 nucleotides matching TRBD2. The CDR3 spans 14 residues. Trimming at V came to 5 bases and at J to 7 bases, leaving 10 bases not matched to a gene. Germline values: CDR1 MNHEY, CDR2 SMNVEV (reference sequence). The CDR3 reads CASSPVAGSGEQYV. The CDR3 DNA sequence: TGTGCCAGCAGTCCAGTAGCGGGATCTGGGGAGCAGTACGTC.

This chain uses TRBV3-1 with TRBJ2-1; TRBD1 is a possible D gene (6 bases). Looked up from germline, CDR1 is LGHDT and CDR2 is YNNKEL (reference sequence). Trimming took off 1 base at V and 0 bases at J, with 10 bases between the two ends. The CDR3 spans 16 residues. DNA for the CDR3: TGTGCCAGCAGCCAAGGGACAGCCAACTCCTACAATGAGCAGTTCTTC. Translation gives CASSQGTANSYNEQFF.

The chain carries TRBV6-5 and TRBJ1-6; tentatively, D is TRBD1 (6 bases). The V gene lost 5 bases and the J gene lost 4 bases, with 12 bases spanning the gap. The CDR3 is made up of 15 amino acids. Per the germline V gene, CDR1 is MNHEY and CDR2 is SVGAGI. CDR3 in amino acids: CASSRTTGYNSPLHF. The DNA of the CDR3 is TGTGCCAGCAGTCGTACGACAGGTTATAATTCACCCCTCCACTTT.

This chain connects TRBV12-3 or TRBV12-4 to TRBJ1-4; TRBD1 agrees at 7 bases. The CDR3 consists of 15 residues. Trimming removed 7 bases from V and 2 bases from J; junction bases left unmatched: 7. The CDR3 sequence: CASTPDRATNEKLFF. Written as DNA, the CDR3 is TGTGCCAGCACACCTGACAGGGCGACTAATGAAAAACTGTTTTTT.

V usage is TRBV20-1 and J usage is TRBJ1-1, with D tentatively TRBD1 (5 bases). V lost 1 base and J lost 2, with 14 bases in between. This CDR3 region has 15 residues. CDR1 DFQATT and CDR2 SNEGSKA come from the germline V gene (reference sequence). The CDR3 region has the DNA TGCAGTGCTAGAGGGGTCCAGGGCTCTAACACTGAAGCTTTCTTT. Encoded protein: CSARGVQGSNTEAFF.

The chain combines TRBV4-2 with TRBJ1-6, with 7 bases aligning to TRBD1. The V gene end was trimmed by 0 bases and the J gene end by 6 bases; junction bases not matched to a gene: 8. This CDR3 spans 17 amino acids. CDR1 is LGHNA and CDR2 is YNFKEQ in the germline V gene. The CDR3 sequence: CASSQELWTGLNSPLHF. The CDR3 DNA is TGTGCCAGCAGCCAAGAACTGTGGACAGGCCTTAATTCACCCCTCCACTTT.

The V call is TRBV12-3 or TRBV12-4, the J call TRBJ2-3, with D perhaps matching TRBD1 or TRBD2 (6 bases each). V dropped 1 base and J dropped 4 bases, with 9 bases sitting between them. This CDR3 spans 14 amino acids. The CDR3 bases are TGTGCCAGCAGTTTAGGAAGGGGGGCAGATACGCAGTATTTT. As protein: CASSLGRGADTQYF.

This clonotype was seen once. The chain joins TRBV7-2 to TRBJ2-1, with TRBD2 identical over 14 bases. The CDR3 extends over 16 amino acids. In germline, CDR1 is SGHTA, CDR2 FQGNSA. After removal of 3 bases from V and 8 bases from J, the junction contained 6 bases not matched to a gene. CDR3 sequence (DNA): TGTGCCAGCAGCTTGACTAGCGGGAGGGCGGGCGATGAGCAGTTCTTC. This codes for CASSLTSGRAGDEQFF.

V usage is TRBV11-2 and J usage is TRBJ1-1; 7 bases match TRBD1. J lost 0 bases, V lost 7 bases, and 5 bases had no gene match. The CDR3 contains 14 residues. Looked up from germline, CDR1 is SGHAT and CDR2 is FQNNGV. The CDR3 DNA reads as TGTGCCAGCAACCCGACAGGGTTGAACACTGAAGCTTTCTTT. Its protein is CASNPTGLNTEAFF.